This TCR beta chain was observed in a study of shared clonotypes between healthy human individuals. Looking at the study overall: A couple of female and a few male donors aged 18 to 49 were enrolled. Study findings and constraints: Expectations were that clonotype sharing among donors would be affected by sequencing depth. Only a few donors were included, so the genetic and exposure-history diversity represented was limited.

As for this clone: Its antigen remains unidentified.

The naive CD8 subset, CD45RO-negative cells positively selected for CCR7, excluded terminally differentiated effector memory CD45RA+ cells. Genomic DNA per cell subset filled all wells of several immunoSEQ plates. Assay used: immunoSEQ multiplex PCR; TCRdb lists only in-frame clones, some missing. Of 550,000 to 600,000 clones listed, about 98% were seen once; the top ten hold 0.3%. Trimming left V 5 bases short and J 3 bases short, with 14 bases between. Germline V gene data show CDR1 as SGHVS and CDR2 as FQNEAQ. The CDR3 has 15 amino acids. The sequenced material came from naive CD8+ T cells sorted from blood. The genes are TRBV7-8 and TRBJ1-5; the D gene is possibly TRBD1 (6 bases). This sequence was found in a man aged 25-45 years in good health. The DNA for the CDR3 is TGTGCCAGCAGCCAGATCACAGGGATCAATCAGCCCCAGCATTTT. Its translation: CASSQITGINQPQHF.